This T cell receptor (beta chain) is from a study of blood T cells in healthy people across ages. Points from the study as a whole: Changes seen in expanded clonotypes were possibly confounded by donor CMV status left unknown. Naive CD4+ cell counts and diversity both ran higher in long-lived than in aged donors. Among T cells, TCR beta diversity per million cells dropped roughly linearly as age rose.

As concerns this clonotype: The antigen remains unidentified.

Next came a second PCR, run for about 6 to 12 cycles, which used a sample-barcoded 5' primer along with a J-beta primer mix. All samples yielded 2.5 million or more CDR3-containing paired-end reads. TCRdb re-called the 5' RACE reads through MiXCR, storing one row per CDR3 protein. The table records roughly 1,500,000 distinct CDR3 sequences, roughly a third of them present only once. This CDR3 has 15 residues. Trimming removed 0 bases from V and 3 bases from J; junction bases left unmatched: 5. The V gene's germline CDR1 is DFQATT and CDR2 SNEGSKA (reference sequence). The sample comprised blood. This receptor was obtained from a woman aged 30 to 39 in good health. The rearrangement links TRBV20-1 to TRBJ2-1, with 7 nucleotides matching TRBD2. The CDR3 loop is CSARDLGGNYNEQFF. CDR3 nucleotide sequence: TGCAGTGCTAGAGATCTCGGGGGGAACTACAATGAGCAGTTCTTC.